This record looks at one TCR beta chain sequence and its context. Its target is not known. This specimen belongs to a study of long-term antiretroviral therapy in people with HIV. Overall study: The earliest samples came from an era when ART typically awaited falling CD4 counts.

Germline CDR1 reads MNHEY; CDR2 reads SMNVEV (reference sequence). The ends were cut back, 6 bases at V and 1 base at J, with 16 bases in the middle. The CDR3 runs 15 residues. Study results and caveats: Diversity increased after ART yet remained lower than in transplant donor controls. Comparison with controls showed narrower CDR3 length ranges in HIV repertoires.

They ran version v3.0 of the immunoSEQ assay at survey level. TCRdb keeps only in-frame clones here, not all; method: immunoSEQ multiplex PCR. The table has about 27,000 clones, around 77% seen once. The receptor's source is a man aged 30 to 39 with HIV. Material: unsorted PBMCs, obtained 2.1 years after starting antiretroviral therapy. V gene TRBV27 combines with J gene TRBJ2-7; no firm D call. The CDR3 region is CASSLPTAASYEQYF. The CDR3 DNA follows: TGTGCCAGCAGCCTACCTACAGCAGCGTCCTACGAGCAGTACTTC.